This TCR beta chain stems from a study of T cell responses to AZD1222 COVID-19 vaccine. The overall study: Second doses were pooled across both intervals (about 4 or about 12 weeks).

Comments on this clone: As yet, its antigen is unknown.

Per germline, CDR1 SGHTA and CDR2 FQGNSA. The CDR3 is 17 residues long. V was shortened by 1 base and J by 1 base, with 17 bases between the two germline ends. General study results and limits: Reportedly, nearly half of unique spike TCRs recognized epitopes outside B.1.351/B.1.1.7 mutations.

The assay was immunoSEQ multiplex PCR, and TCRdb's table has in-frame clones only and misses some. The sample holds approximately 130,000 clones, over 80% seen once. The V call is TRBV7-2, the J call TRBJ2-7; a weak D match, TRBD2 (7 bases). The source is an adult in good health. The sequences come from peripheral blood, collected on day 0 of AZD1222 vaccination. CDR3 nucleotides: TGTGCCAGCAGCTTAGGCAGGGAGGGGGATCTGTCCTACGAGCAGTACTTC. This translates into CASSLGREGDLSYEQYF.